The rows below give T cell receptor beta chains drawn from one sample of a study of blood T cells in healthy people across ages. Via MiXCR, TCRdb re-called the 5' RACE reads, giving one row per CDR3 protein. This sample has about 900,000 distinct CDR3 sequences; about 48% occur once, and the top ten carry around an eighth. Material for sequencing was blood. Every receptor here comes from a man aged 25-45 years in good health. Each CDR3 is given with its conserved first and last residue. The order of the fields is D gene, clone size, V gene, J gene, CDR3 DNA, CDR3 protein. A D gene is named only where the DNA matches it firmly. Expanded clones get a size class; other rows say once, few or many, or leave the size out.

>NA|few|TRBV7-2|TRBJ2-7
TGTGCCAGCAGCCGGGACGGGAGCTCCTACGAGCAGTACTTC
CASSRDGSSYEQYF
>TRBD1|NA|TRBV29-1|TRBJ2-5
TGCAGCGTTGAAGTAACAGGGGGAGAGACCCAGTACTTC
CSVEVTGGETQYF
>NA|many|TRBV10-3|TRBJ2-3
TGTGCCGTAAAGCGACAGTCTGGCACAGATACGCAGTATTTT
CAVKRQSGTDTQYF
>NA|NA|TRBV6-6|TRBJ2-3
TGTGCCAGCAGTTCCCGCAATACAGATACGCAGTATTTT
CASSSRNTDTQYF
>NA|NA|TRBV4-2|TRBJ2-3
TGTGCCAGCAGCCAAGTTTCAGTTGAGCAAACGGTTCGGCCCCAGTATTTT
CASSQVSVEQTVRPQYF
>NA|NA|TRBV4-2|TRBJ2-3
TGTGCCAGCAGCCATGGACGGGGTAGGGATAGCACAGATACGCAGTATTTT
CASSHGRGRDSTDTQYF
>TRBD1|NA|TRBV20-1|TRBJ2-4
TGCAGTGCGTCGGGACAGGCCGCTTGGGAGCAGTACTTC
CSASGQAAWEQYF
>NA|NA|TRBV11-2|TRBJ2-1
TGTGCCAGCAGCTTAGGGCAAGAGACCCAGTTCTTC
CASSLGQETQFF
>TRBD2|NA|TRBV10-3|TRBJ2-3
TGTGCCATCACCGAAACGCTCGGGAGCGGGGGGAAAGATACGCAGTATTTT
CAITETLGSGGKDTQYF
>NA|few|TRBV5-1|TRBJ2-3
TGCGCCAGCAGCTTGGCCGGGACCACTAGCACAGATACGCAGTATTTT
CASSLAGTTSTDTQYF
>NA|NA|TRBV27|TRBJ1-4
TGTGCCAGCAGTTTTACAACTAATGAAAAACTGTTTTTT
CASSFTTNEKLFF
>NA|NA|TRBV28|TRBJ2-4
TGTGCCAGCAGCTCCTCCGATACAAGGCAGTACTTC
CASSSSDTRQYF
>NA|NA|TRBV12-3/TRBV12-4|TRBJ1-2
TGTGCCAGCAGTGTAGATGCAGGGTCCGGTGGCTACACCTTC
CASSVDAGSGGYTF
>NA|NA|TRBV7-9|TRBJ2-2
TGTGCCAGCAGCCTGACTAGAAGTTCCGGCGGGGAGCTGTTTTTT
CASSLTRSSGGELFF
>TRBD1|NA|TRBV4-1|TRBJ1-3
TGCGCCAGCAGCCAAAGGGACAGGGGGTACGGAAACACCATATATTTT
CASSQRDRGYGNTIYF
>NA|few|TRBV6-2/TRBV6-3|TRBJ2-4
TGTGCCAGCAGCGACGGGACTATTCAGTACTTC
CASSDGTIQYF
>NA|once|TRBV11-3|TRBJ2-1
TGTGCCAGCAGCTCTTACATTAACCCCGACAATGAGCAGTTCTTC
CASSSYINPDNEQFF
>NA|NA|TRBV4-1|TRBJ2-3
TGCGCCAGCAGCCAATCTCACCCTTTGAGCGGCTCACGTAGCACAGATACGCAGTATTTT
CASSQSHPLSGSRSTDTQYF
>TRBD2|NA|TRBV6-2/TRBV6-3|TRBJ2-1
TGTGCCAGCAGCTCCGGGACTAGCGGACTCAATGAGCAGTTCTTC
CASSSGTSGLNEQFF
>TRBD1|NA|TRBV3-1|TRBJ1-5
TGTGCCAGCAGCCTCTCCGGGACAGGGCGCGGGGGGAGCAATCAGCCCCAGCATTTT
CASSLSGTGRGGSNQPQHF
>NA|few|TRBV12-3/TRBV12-4|TRBJ1-5
TGTGCCAGCAGTGAACAGCCACAGCCCCAGCATTTT
CASSEQPQPQHF
>NA|NA|TRBV12-3/TRBV12-4|TRBJ2-3
TGTGCCAGCAGTGGCGGGGGAGGGGGGACAGATACGGAGTATTTT
CASSGGGGGTDTEYF
>TRBD1|NA|TRBV15|TRBJ2-5
TGTGCCACCAGCAGGGGACAGGGTCGCCAAGAGACCCAGTACTTC
CATSRGQGRQETQYF
>TRBD1|few|TRBV7-9|TRBJ2-5
TGTGCCAGCAGCTTGGGACAGTCGATCCAAGAGACCCAGTACTTC
CASSLGQSIQETQYF
>TRBD1|NA|TRBV4-2|TRBJ1-2
TGTGCCAGCAGCCAAGAGGGACAGGGCCGCAATGGCTACACCTTC
CASSQEGQGRNGYTF
>NA|NA|TRBV27|TRBJ2-7
TGTGCCAGCAGTGCTCGGGACCACTACGAGCAGTACTTC
CASSARDHYEQYF
>TRBD2|NA|TRBV4-2|TRBJ2-1
TGTGCCAGCAGCCAAGATAGGGTAGCGGGGGCCAATGAGCAGTTCTTC
CASSQDRVAGANEQFF
>TRBD2|once|TRBV7-2|TRBJ2-4
TGTGCCAGCAGCCTTAGCATAGCGGGGGGCGAGAGGAACATTCAGTACTTC
CASSLSIAGGERNIQYF
>NA|once|TRBV6-5|TRBJ1-2
TGTGCCAGCAGACTACAAGGTAGTCCCTATGGCTACACCTTC
CASRLQGSPYGYTF
>TRBD1|NA|TRBV20-1|TRBJ2-7
TGCAGTGCGGGACCGGCGACAGGGTCCTACGAGCAGTACTTC
CSAGPATGSYEQYF
>NA|few|TRBV5-1|TRBJ1-2
TGCGCCAGCAGCGTCGTATCGGGGTCCAACTATGGCTACACCTTC
CASSVVSGSNYGYTF
>NA|NA|TRBV27|TRBJ2-1
TGTGCCGGCAGCCCTAGGGGGGGATACAATGAGCAGTTCTTC
CAGSPRGGYNEQFF
>TRBD1|NA|TRBV6-1|TRBJ2-7
TGTGCCAGCACTCGAACCGGGACAGGGGGCTACGAGCAGTACTTC
CASTRTGTGGYEQYF
>TRBD2|NA|TRBV13|TRBJ2-5
TGTGCCAGTTCGACTAGCGGACCACTCCAAGAGACCCAGTACTTC
CASSTSGPLQETQYF
>NA|few|TRBV28|TRBJ1-2
TGTGCCAGCACCGTTGCCTCACAGGGCGGCTACACCTTC
CASTVASQGGYTF
>NA|NA|TRBV20-1|TRBJ1-1
TGCAGTGCTAGCTTTTTCGGGGGAACTGAAGCTTTCTTT
CSASFFGGTEAFF
>TRBD2|NA|TRBV6-5|TRBJ2-7
TGTGCCAGCAGTGGGGGACTAGCGGGGGATCAGTACTTC
CASSGGLAGDQYF
>NA|NA|TRBV3-1|TRBJ1-5
TGCGCCAGCAGCCAGGACGTGGGTCAGCCCCAGCATTTT
CASSQDVGQPQHF
>NA|once|TRBV9|TRBJ1-5
TGTGCCGGCAGCGTAGACCTAGGGGATCAGCCCCAGCATTTT
CAGSVDLGDQPQHF
>NA|NA|TRBV9|TRBJ1-3
TGTGCCAGCAGCGTAGATGACACCATATATTTT
CASSVDDTIYF
>TRBD1|once|TRBV6-5|TRBJ2-1
TGTGCCAGCAGTTACACCATGGGACAGGGGCTCATGGGGCAGTTCTTC
CASSYTMGQGLMGQFF
>TRBD1|few|TRBV28|TRBJ2-7
TGTGCCAGCAGTTCCAACAGGGGTTGGTACGAGCAGTACTTC
CASSSNRGWYEQYF
>NA|NA|TRBV24-1|TRBJ2-5
TGTGCCACCAGTGATGCCTCCGGGAGAGAGACCCAGTACTTC
CATSDASGRETQYF
>TRBD1|NA|TRBV12-3/TRBV12-4|TRBJ2-6
TGTGCCAGCACCGAGACAGGGTACGGGGCCAACGTCCTGACTTTC
CASTETGYGANVLTF
>TRBD1|NA|TRBV6-5|TRBJ2-1
TGTGCCAGCAGTACTGGGACCCGGACAGGGAGTAATAATGAGCAGTTCTTC
CASSTGTRTGSNNEQFF
>NA|once|TRBV7-2|TRBJ1-6
TGTGCCAGCACCTCTATTTCGGGGTTCTATAATTCACCCCTCCACTTT
CASTSISGFYNSPLHF
>TRBD1|few|TRBV6-1|TRBJ1-1
TGTGCCAGCAGTCCTATGACAGGGGGCTACGTGAACACTGAAGCTTTCTTT
CASSPMTGGYVNTEAFF
>NA|NA|TRBV5-1|TRBJ2-7
TGCGCCAGCAGCTTGTTAGCCAGCAGCTCCTACGAGCAGTACTTC
CASSLLASSSYEQYF
>NA|once|TRBV12-3/TRBV12-4|TRBJ2-2
TGTGCCGTACAGGGATTCCGCGGGGAGCTGTTTTTT
CAVQGFRGELFF
>NA|NA|TRBV20-1|TRBJ1-2
TGCAGTGCTAGAAATCAGGACAGTCTTTCTTATGGCTACACCTTC
CSARNQDSLSYGYTF
>NA|few|TRBV27|TRBJ1-2
TGTGCCAGCGCCCCGCCTGGTCTTAACTATGGCTACACCTTC
CASAPPGLNYGYTF
>NA|NA|TRBV12-3/TRBV12-4|TRBJ1-2
TGTGCCAGCAGTTTAAGGGGCAGGGTTGACAAGGGCTATGGCTACACCTTC
CASSLRGRVDKGYGYTF
>NA|NA|TRBV12-3/TRBV12-4|TRBJ2-5
TGTGCCAGCAGCGGTACAGGAAAGGCCCCCAGGCAGTACTTC
CASSGTGKAPRQYF
>NA|NA|TRBV12-3/TRBV12-4|TRBJ2-7
TGTGCCAGCAGCAGTGACGGCGAGGGGGCCTACGAGCAGTACTTC
CASSSDGEGAYEQYF
>NA|NA|TRBV11-3|TRBJ2-5
TGTGCCAGCAGCTACCGCAGTGGGGTGCAGACCCAGTACTTC
CASSYRSGVQTQYF